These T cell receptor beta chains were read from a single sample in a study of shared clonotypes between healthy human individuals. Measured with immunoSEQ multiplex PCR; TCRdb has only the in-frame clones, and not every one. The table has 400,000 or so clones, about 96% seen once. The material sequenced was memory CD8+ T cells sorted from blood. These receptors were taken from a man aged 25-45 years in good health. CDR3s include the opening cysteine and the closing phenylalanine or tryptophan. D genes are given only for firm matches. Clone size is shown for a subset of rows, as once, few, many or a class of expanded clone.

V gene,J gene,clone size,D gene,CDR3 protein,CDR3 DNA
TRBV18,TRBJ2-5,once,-,CASSPGYQETQYF,TGTGCCAGCTCACCAGGGTACCAAGAGACCCAGTACTTC
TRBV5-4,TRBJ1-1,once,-,CASSLRAMNTEAFF,TGTGCCAGCAGCTTAAGAGCAATGAACACTGAAGCTTTCTTT
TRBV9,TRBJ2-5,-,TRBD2,CASSVDGGEETQYF,TGTGCCAGCAGCGTAGATGGGGGGGAAGAGACCCAGTACTTC
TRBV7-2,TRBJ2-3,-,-,CASSLITGSDITDTQYF,TGTGCCAGCAGCTTAATAACGGGGTCGGACATCACAGATACGCAGTATTTT
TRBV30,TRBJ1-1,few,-,CAWRRGDTEAFF,TGTGCCTGGAGAAGGGGTGACACTGAAGCTTTCTTT
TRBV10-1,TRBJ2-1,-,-,CASSASSYNEQFF,TGCGCCAGCAGTGCGAGCTCCTACAATGAGCAGTTCTTC
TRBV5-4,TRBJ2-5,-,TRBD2,CASSLSGTETQYF,TGTGCCAGCAGCTTAAGCGGGACGGAGACCCAGTACTTC
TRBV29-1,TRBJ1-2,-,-,CSGGTGTNYGYTF,TGCAGCGGAGGGACGGGAACTAACTATGGCTACACCTTC
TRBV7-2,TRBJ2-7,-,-,CASSLQGGSPYEQYF,TGTGCCAGCAGCTTGCAGGGAGGCTCCCCCTACGAGCAGTACTTC
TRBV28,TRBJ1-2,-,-,CASSPPQGYGYTF,TGTGCCAGCAGTCCTCCACAGGGTTATGGCTACACCTTC
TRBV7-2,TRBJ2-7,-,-,CASSLVGGGYAPYEQYF,TGTGCCAGCAGCTTAGTGGGGGGGGGCTACGCCCCCTACGAGCAGTACTTC
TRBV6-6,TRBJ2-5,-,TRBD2,CASSSGLAGFQETQYF,TGTGCCAGCAGTTCAGGACTAGCGGGGTTTCAAGAGACCCAGTACTTC
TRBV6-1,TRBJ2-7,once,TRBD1,CASRIQGEQYF,TGTGCCAGCAGGATACAGGGGGAGCAGTACTTC